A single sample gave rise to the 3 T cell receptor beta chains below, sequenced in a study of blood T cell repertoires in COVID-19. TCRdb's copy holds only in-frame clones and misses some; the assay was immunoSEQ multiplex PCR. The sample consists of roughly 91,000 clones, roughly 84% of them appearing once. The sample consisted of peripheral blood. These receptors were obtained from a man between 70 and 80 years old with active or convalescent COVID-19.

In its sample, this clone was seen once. CDR3 DNA sequence: TGCGCCAGCAGCTTGGGACATCAAGATACGCAGTATTTT. It is translated as CASSLGHQDTQYF. V and J are TRBV5-1 and TRBJ2-3, with unresolved D. Trimming left V 0 bases short and J 5 bases short, with 7 bases between. The CDR3 covers 13 residues. Germline lookup yields CDR1 SGHRS and CDR2 YFSETQ. Full variable domain (missing parts from reference TRBV5-1 and TRBJ2-3): KAGVTQTPRYLIKTRGQQVTLSCSPISGHRSVSWYQQTPGQGLQFLFEYFSETQRNKGNFPGRFSGRQFSNSRSEMNVSTLELGDSALYLCASSLGHQDTQYFGPGTRLTVL.

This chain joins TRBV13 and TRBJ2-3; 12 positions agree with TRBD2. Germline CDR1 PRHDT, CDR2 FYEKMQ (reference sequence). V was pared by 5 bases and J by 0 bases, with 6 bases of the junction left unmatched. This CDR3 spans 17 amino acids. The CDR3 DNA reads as TGTGCCAGCAGCACCCGGACTAGCGGGATTAGCACAGATACGCAGTATTTT. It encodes CASSTRTSGISTDTQYF. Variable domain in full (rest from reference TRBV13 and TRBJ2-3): AAGVIQSPRHLIKEKRETATLKCYPIPRHDTVYWYQQGPGQDPQFLISFYEKMQSDKGSIPDRFSAQQFSDYHSELNMSSLELGDSALYFCASSTRTSGISTDTQYFGPGTRLTVL.

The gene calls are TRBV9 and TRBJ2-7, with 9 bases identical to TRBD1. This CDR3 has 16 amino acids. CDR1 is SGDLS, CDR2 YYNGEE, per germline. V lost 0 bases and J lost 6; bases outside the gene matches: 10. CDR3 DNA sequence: TGTGCCAGCAGCGTAGCTCTGACAGGGGGGGCGCGCGAGCAGTACTTC. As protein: CASSVALTGGAREQYF.